This T cell receptor (beta chain) was sequenced for a study of blood T cell repertoires in COVID-19. Study overall: Both acute and convalescent COVID-19 samples were obtained from the United States, Italy and Spain. T cells, B-cell-depleted T cells, or PBMCs provided the cDNA or gDNA that served as material.

This CDR3 region has 16 residues. CDR1 and CDR2 (germline): SGHRS, YFSETQ. Losses at the gene ends were 4 bases for V and 5 bases for J; bases not matched to a gene: 7. Method: immunoSEQ multiplex PCR; TCRdb's copy keeps in-frame clones and lacks some. The sample has approximately 140,000 clones, approximately 80% seen once. V gene TRBV5-1 combines with J gene TRBJ2-2, with TRBD2 identical over 11 bases. The source material was peripheral blood. The source is a woman older than 75 in a cohort sampled during active or convalescent COVID-19. This CDR3 reads CASSRRVAGGTGELFF. Here the CDR3 DNA reads TGCGCCAGCAGCCGACGCGTAGCGGGGGGGACCGGGGAGCTGTTTTTT. Based on the CDR3 plus reference TRBV5-1 and TRBJ2-2, the full variable domain is KAGVTQTPRYLIKTRGQQVTLSCSPISGHRSVSWYQQTPGQGLQFLFEYFSETQRNKGNFPGRFSGRQFSNSRSEMNVSTLELGDSALYLCASSRRVAGGTGELFFGEGSRLTVL.